This entry features one T cell receptor beta chain sequence. V trimming: 3 bases; J trimming: 0 bases; junction bases outside the gene matches: 3. Germline assignment: CDR1 SGHAT and CDR2 FQNNGV. This CDR3 region has 16 residues. Samples underwent the assay at deep level. Only in-frame clones appear in the TCRdb table, and some are missing; sequencing was by immunoSEQ multiplex PCR. Among some 2,000,000 clones listed, approximately 95% were seen once. This sample stems from a study of shared clonotypes between healthy human individuals. This sequence was found in a man younger than 35 in good health. V and J are TRBV11-2 and TRBJ1-3; 9 bases match TRBD1. Sequencing input: naive CD4+ T cells sorted from blood. Subset indicated: CD45RA+ positively selected. This CDR3 reads CASSLGQGLSGNTIYF. CDR3 DNA: TGTGCCAGCAGCTTGGGACAGGGCCTCTCTGGAAACACCATATATTTT.